A single sample is the source of the 7 T cell receptor beta chains below, sequenced in a study of radiation and T cells in renal cell carcinoma (dated by TCRdb to the early 2020s). This sample's time point label indicates: blood 4 weeks post-SBRT, at nephrectomy. Explained via the paper, the treatment or condition label denotes: 15 Gy SBRT to primary tumor, nephrectomy 4 weeks later. Libraries were made using the immunoSEQ multiplex PCR assay. TCRdb's version of the immuneACCESS table is confined to in-frame rearrangements and falls short of the full clone set. An unresolved V gene accounts for under half of the shortfall where checked; the remainder is of unknown origin. The table for this sample lists about 170,000 clones; about 88% of them were counted only once. The ten largest clonotypes hold 11% of the sample. The material was blood, obtained from a patient whose treatment included radiotherapy and nephrectomy. These receptors were collected from a woman in her forties or fifties with renal cell carcinoma.

The V and J genes are TRBV28 and TRBJ1-2; TRBD1 aligns across 12 bases. The CDR3 length is 17 residues. Trimming removed 5 bases from V and 4 bases from J; junction bases left unmatched: 11. Germline CDR1 reads MDHEN; CDR2 reads SYDVKM. The chain's CDR3 is CASSPFAGQGASYGYTF. Written as DNA, the CDR3 is TGTGCCAGCAGTCCATTTGCGGGACAGGGGGCGAGCTATGGCTACACCTTC.

The chain links TRBV9 to TRBJ2-7; 7 bases align to TRBD1. The CDR3 contains 13 residues. Germline V gene data show CDR1 as SGDLS and CDR2 as YYNGEE. The V gene end was trimmed by 3 bases and the J gene end by 5 bases; junction bases not matched to a gene: 5. In DNA form, the CDR3 reads TGTGCCAGCAGCGCGACAGGGTTCCACGAGCAGTACTTC. This encodes CASSATGFHEQYF.

The chain joins TRBV7-2 to TRBJ2-1; no firm D call. The germline V gene has CDR1 SGHTA and CDR2 FQGNSA. V lost 2 bases, J lost 5 bases, and 4 bases lay in between. CDR3 length: 12 residues. CDR3 region: CASSLTNNEQFF. CDR3 DNA sequence: TGTGCCAGCAGCTTAACGAACAATGAGCAGTTCTTC.

The chain links TRBV5-5 to TRBJ1-2; 11 positions agree with TRBD1. V lost 4 bases to trimming and J lost 6 bases; unmatched junction nucleotides: 5. CDR1 is SGHKS and CDR2 is YYEKEE in the germline V gene (reference sequence). The CDR3 contains 14 residues. CDR3 coding DNA: TGTGCCAGCAGCAAGGACAGGGGGCGTGATGGCTACACCTTC. Residues: CASSKDRGRDGYTF.

For the CDR3, the DNA is TGTGCCATCAGTGAGTCCGGGGGACTTCAGCCCCAGCATTTT. This sequence encodes CAISESGGLQPQHF. This rearrangement joins TRBV10-3 to TRBJ1-5; D is perhaps TRBD1 (5 bases). Trimming shortened V by 0 bases and J by 6 bases, and 9 bases separated the two germline ends. The CDR3 totals 14 residues. Germline loops: CDR1 ENHRY, CDR2 SYGVKD.

The J gene is TRBJ2-2, the V gene TRBV6-5; 8 bases match TRBD1. The germline V gene encodes CDR1 MNHEY and CDR2 SVGAGI. This CDR3 has 16 amino acids. J gave up 7 bases and V 3 bases, and 10 bases lay outside the gene matches. CDR3 DNA: TGTGCCAGCAGTTATTATTCAGGGGGCGTAGACGGGGAGCTGTTTTTT. Its protein product is CASSYYSGGVDGELFF.

The rearrangement uses TRBV6-6 and TRBJ1-5, with D perhaps matching TRBD1 (5 bases). The germline V gene encodes CDR1 MNHNY and CDR2 SVGAGI (reference sequence). V shed 8 bases and J shed 5 bases, with 16 bases lying between them. The CDR3 spans 14 residues. DNA for the CDR3: TGTGCCAGCCGAGGACAATCTTCCTATCAGCCCCAGCATTTT. Residues: CASRGQSSYQPQHF.